Listed below are T cell receptor beta chains from one sample, sequenced in a study of T cell responses to AZD1222 COVID-19 vaccine. Clones were read by immunoSEQ multiplex PCR, and TCRdb kept only the in-frame ones, dropping some. The table records more than 95,000 clones, around 89% of them present only once. Sequencing was performed on peripheral blood, taken on day 0 of AZD1222 vaccination. The receptors originated from an adult in good health. CDR3s include the opening cysteine and the closing phenylalanine or tryptophan. A D gene is named only where the DNA matches it firmly.

d_gene	j_gene	v_gene	CDR3nt	CDR3aa
-	TRBJ1-3	TRBV2	TGTGCCAGCAGTGGGGAAAACAGAAACACCATATATTTT	CASSGENRNTIYF
-	TRBJ1-1	TRBV11-3	TGTGCCAGCAGCTTAGGTCGGGGGAACACTGAAGCTTTCTTT	CASSLGRGNTEAFF
-	TRBJ2-2	TRBV10-3	TGTGCCATCAGTCCAGGGGGGCTCGGCACCGGGGAGCTGTTTTTT	CAISPGGLGTGELFF
-	TRBJ2-5	TRBV28	TGTGCCAGCAGTTTAGCCGACCTCGGGGGCCGAGAGACCCAGTACTTC	CASSLADLGGRETQYF
-	TRBJ1-2	TRBV28	TGTGCCAGCAGTTTATACAGGGTAGGCTACACCTTC	CASSLYRVGYTF
-	TRBJ2-5	TRBV4-3	TGCGCCAGCAGCCAAGAAGGGGACGGCCAAGAGACCCAGTACTTC	CASSQEGDGQETQYF
-	TRBJ2-1	TRBV6-5	TGTGCCAGCAGTTACTCGTACAGGCGCTACAATGAGCAGTTCTTC	CASSYSYRRYNEQFF
TRBD2	TRBJ2-7	TRBV4-1	TGCGCCAGCAGCCGTGGCAGAACTAGCGGAACCTTTGCAGAGCAGTACTTC	CASSRGRTSGTFAEQYF
-	TRBJ1-3	TRBV6-1	TGTGCCAGCAGTGAATACGGGGGGCGCGGAAACACCATATATTTT	CASSEYGGRGNTIYF
TRBD1	TRBJ1-3	TRBV19	TGTGCCAGTAGTATAGGGGGCCGGACAGGGAAGCGAAACACCATATATTTT	CASSIGGRTGKRNTIYF
-	TRBJ2-1	TRBV10-3	TGTGCCATCAGTGAGGCACGGGACCTCAATGAGCAGTTCTTC	CAISEARDLNEQFF
-	TRBJ1-5	TRBV5-5	TGTGCCAGCAGCAAGGAGGGAATTAGCAATCAGCCCCAGCATTTT	CASSKEGISNQPQHF
-	TRBJ1-3	TRBV29-1	TGCAGCGTGTCCGTAAGCTCTGGAAACACCATATATTTT	CSVSVSSGNTIYF
-	TRBJ2-5	TRBV7-2	TGTGCCAGCAGCTTAACAGGTGGACAAGAGACCCAGTACTTC	CASSLTGGQETQYF
-	TRBJ2-7	TRBV7-2	TGTGCCAGCAGCCCCCTCTACGAGCAGTACTTC	CASSPLYEQYF
TRBD2	TRBJ2-3	TRBV24-1	TGTGCCACCAGTGGACTAGCGGGGGCAGATACGCAGTATTTT	CATSGLAGADTQYF
TRBD1	TRBJ1-1	TRBV19	TGTGCCAGTAGTGGCCGACAGGGAGGCACTGAAGCTTTCTTT	CASSGRQGGTEAFF
-	TRBJ2-5	TRBV7-6	TGTGCCAGCAGCTTAGCACAGGGGGGGCAAGAGACCCAGTACTTC	CASSLAQGGQETQYF
-	TRBJ1-3	TRBV10-3	TGTGCCACCACAACAGGGCTCTCTGGAAACACCATATATTTT	CATTTGLSGNTIYF
TRBD1	TRBJ2-5	TRBV7-8	TGTGCCAGCAGCCCAAGGACAGGGAGACAGACCCAGTACTTC	CASSPRTGRQTQYF
-	TRBJ2-2	TRBV5-5	TGTGCCAGCAGCGTATTCGGGGGGGAGCTGTTTTTT	CASSVFGGELFF
-	TRBJ1-6	TRBV9	TGTGCCAGCAGCGCCAGGATGAGCTCCTATAATTCACCCCTCCACTTT	CASSARMSSYNSPLHF